The 5 T cell receptor beta chains in this list originate from one sample, sequenced in a study of T cell repertoires in cytomegalovirus infection. TCRdb reprocessed the reads via MiXCR and lists one record per CDR3 protein. Here the sample spans hundreds of thousands of distinct CDR3 sequences, approximately 24% being singletons. What was sequenced was CD8+ T cells from PBMCs. These TCRs come from a human donor in good health (CMV status not recorded). Some clones in this sample may be carry-over from other donors' samples.

A few counts support this clonotype. The chain carries TRBV19 and TRBJ1-2, with D uncertain. V lost 5 bases and J 4 bases, leaving 11 bases between the germline ends. This CDR3 spans 13 amino acids. Per the germline V gene, CDR1 is LNHDA and CDR2 is SQIVND (reference sequence). CDR3 sequence: CASSWAPGYGYTF. In nucleotides, the CDR3 is TGTGCCAGTAGTTGGGCACCGGGCTATGGCTACACCTTC.

The sample holds many counts of this clonotype. The V and J genes are TRBV6-5 and TRBJ2-2; D may be TRBD2 (6 bases). Trimming removed 0 bases from V and 4 bases from J, with 6 bases in between. There are 14 residues in the CDR3. CDR1 is MNHEY, CDR2 SVGAGI, per germline. The CDR3 region is CASSYSGGTGELFF. The CDR3 coding sequence is TGTGCCAGCAGTTACTCCGGGGGCACCGGGGAGCTGTTTTTT.

This clonotype appeared many times. The chain is built from TRBV28 and TRBJ1-4; D remains unclear. V was pared by 2 bases and J by 8 bases, with 3 bases between. Germline V gene data show CDR1 as MDHEN and CDR2 as SYDVKM. The CDR3 runs 11 residues. The CDR3 protein is CASSLEEKLFF. The CDR3 DNA reads as TGTGCCAGCAGTTTAGAAGAAAAACTGTTTTTT. The complete variable domain, with remaining parts taken from reference TRBV28 and TRBJ1-4, reads DVKVTQSSRYLVKRTGEKVFLECVQDMDHENMFWYRQDPGLGLRLIYFSYDVKMKEKGDIPEGYSVSREKKERFSLILESASTNQTSMYLCASSLEEKLFFGSGTQLSVL.

For the CDR3, the DNA is TGTGCCAGCAGCAAAGCGGGCCAGGAGACCCAGTACTTC. Translating it yields CASSKAGQETQYF. The chain links TRBV7-9 to TRBJ2-5, with D possibly matching TRBD2 (6 bases). This CDR3 has 13 residues. The V gene lost 5 bases and the J gene lost 5 bases, with 12 bases spanning the gap. Germline values: CDR1 SEHNR, CDR2 FQNEAQ (reference sequence).

The chain joins TRBV14 to TRBJ2-1; D may be TRBD2 (6 bases). The CDR3 contains 14 residues. Germline V gene sequence: CDR1 SGHDN, CDR2 FVKESK. V was clipped by 4 bases and J by 4 bases, with 11 bases between them. CDR3 sequence: CASSPWGVYNEQFF. DNA for the CDR3: TGTGCCAGCAGCCCCTGGGGGGTTTACAATGAGCAGTTCTTC.